Listed below are T cell receptor beta chains from one sample, sequenced in a study of blood T cells in healthy people across ages. TCRdb reprocessed the 5' RACE reads with MiXCR, giving one entry per CDR3 protein. Here the sample spans 800,000 to 900,000 distinct CDR3 sequences, about 59% being singletons. Specimen: blood. The receptors were gathered from a man aged 25 to 40 in good health. CDR3s include the opening cysteine and the closing phenylalanine or tryptophan. D genes are given only for firm matches. Rows may omit the clone size; those that give it use once, few, many or a size class.

j_call clone_size v_call d_call cdr3_aa cdr3_nt
TRBJ2-3 once TRBV9 - CASSLNRRTSTDTQYF TGTGCCAGCAGCCTAAACCGGCGAACCAGCACAGATACGCAGTATTTT
TRBJ2-5 - TRBV7-2 - CASSLALPGQIETQYF TGTGCCAGCAGCTTAGCTCTACCGGGACAAATAGAGACCCAGTACTTC
TRBJ2-3 - TRBV18 - CASSQGVAWTDTQYF TGTGCCAGCTCACAAGGGGTAGCGTGGACAGATACGCAGTATTTT
TRBJ2-2 - TRBV7-8 TRBD1 CASSLASDRGRPLDTGELFF TGTGCCAGCAGCTTAGCTTCGGACAGGGGGCGCCCCCTGGACACCGGGGAGCTGTTTTTT
TRBJ2-7 - TRBV18 TRBD1 CASSTGQGTYEQYF TGTGCCAGCTCGACGGGACAGGGCACCTACGAGCAGTACTTC
TRBJ2-3 - TRBV7-9 - CASSPSDRRTDTQYF TGTGCCAGCAGCCCGTCCGACAGGCGCACAGATACGCAGTATTTT
TRBJ1-2 once TRBV6-5 - CASSYSWGAENYGYTF TGTGCCAGCAGTTACTCATGGGGGGCGGAAAACTATGGCTACACCTTC
TRBJ1-1 - TRBV2 TRBD1 CASPRTGAGGTEAFF TGTGCCAGCCCCAGGACAGGGGCTGGGGGCACTGAAGCTTTCTTT
TRBJ2-7 - TRBV11-2 - CASSLAGRGLYEQYF TGTGCCAGCAGCTTGGCAGGGAGGGGGCTCTACGAGCAGTACTTC
TRBJ2-3 few TRBV7-3 - CASSPTGIAQYF TGTGCCAGCAGCCCCACAGGGATTGCGCAGTATTTT
TRBJ1-6 - TRBV21-1 - CASSAGQNYSPLHF TGTGCCAGCAGCGCAGGACAGAACTATTCACCCCTCCACTTT
TRBJ1-2 few TRBV28 TRBD1 CASSFDRAYGYTF TGTGCCAGCAGTTTCGACAGGGCCTATGGCTACACCTTC
TRBJ2-7 - TRBV15 TRBD1 CATSVGQGVSYEQYF TGTGCCACCAGCGTGGGACAGGGGGTCTCCTACGAGCAGTACTTC
TRBJ2-2 - TRBV4-3 TRBD1 CASSPRGRYNGGELFF TGCGCCAGCAGCCCCAGGGGGCGATATAATGGCGGGGAGCTGTTTTTT
TRBJ2-1 few TRBV7-2 - CASTLMGPGPPLGQFF TGTGCCAGCACCTTGATGGGGCCGGGTCCCCCTTTAGGGCAGTTCTTC
TRBJ2-7 - TRBV28 - CASSWVGDYEQYF TGTGCCAGCAGTTGGGTAGGGGACTACGAGCAGTACTTC
TRBJ2-3 few TRBV12-3/TRBV12-4 - CASSTTGTYTDTQYF TGTGCCAGCAGTACCACCGGGACATACACAGATACGCAGTATTTT
TRBJ1-6 few TRBV3-1 - CASSQGSQGGNSPLHF TGTGCCAGCAGCCAAGGGAGTCAGGGAGGTAATTCACCCCTCCACTTT
TRBJ2-7 once TRBV27 TRBD2 CASKTSGVYEQYF TGTGCCAGCAAGACTAGCGGGGTCTACGAGCAGTACTTC
TRBJ1-2 few TRBV6-2/TRBV6-3 - CASSYSSSGQGEGYTF TGTGCCAGCAGTTACTCGAGTTCGGGGCAGGGAGAAGGCTACACCTTC
TRBJ1-2 - TRBV20-1 TRBD1 CSARDRDSPNYGYTF TGCAGTGCTAGAGATCGGGACAGTCCGAACTATGGCTACACCTTC
TRBJ2-4 - TRBV20-1 - CSAITPTKNIQYF TGCAGTGCTATTACACCTACCAAAAACATTCAGTACTTC
TRBJ2-1 few TRBV24-1 - CATSAVNEQFF TGTGCCACCAGCGCTGTCAATGAGCAGTTCTTC
TRBJ1-2 - TRBV7-2 - CASSQSRANYGYTF TGTGCCAGCAGTCAAAGCAGAGCTAACTATGGCTACACCTTC
TRBJ2-3 - TRBV6-6 - CASSFTSRDTQYF TGTGCCAGCAGTTTCACTTCGAGGGATACGCAGTATTTT
TRBJ2-3 - TRBV7-3 TRBD2 CASSLTSGVTDTQYF TGTGCCAGCAGCTTAACTAGCGGGGTAACAGATACGCAGTATTTT
TRBJ2-5 - TRBV4-3 TRBD1 CASSQTGTGPQETQYF TGCGCCAGCAGCCAAACCGGGACAGGTCCACAAGAGACCCAGTACTTC
TRBJ2-5 - TRBV20-1 TRBD2 CSAAGTSGRPQETQYF TGCAGTGCTGCCGGGACTAGCGGGAGACCGCAAGAGACCCAGTACTTC
TRBJ2-1 - TRBV7-2 TRBD1 CASRGQGNNYNEQFF TGTGCCAGCAGGGGACAGGGGAACAACTACAATGAGCAGTTCTTC
TRBJ2-5 - TRBV5-1 TRBD1 CASRPGQGFHNEQYF TGCGCCAGCCGGCCGGGACAGGGTTTCCACAATGAGCAGTACTTC
TRBJ2-5 few TRBV3-1 TRBD2 CASSQVTPSGETQYF TGTGCCAGCAGCCAAGTTACGCCTAGCGGAGAGACCCAGTACTTC
TRBJ2-1 once TRBV10-3 - CAISEMDGARNEQFF TGTGCCATCAGTGAGATGGACGGGGCTAGGAATGAGCAGTTCTTC
TRBJ2-4 few TRBV2 TRBD1 CASSGQGEDIQYF TGTGCCAGCAGTGGGCAGGGGGAAGACATTCAGTACTTC
TRBJ2-5 - TRBV20-1 - CSASIRLGEETQYF TGCAGTGCTAGCATTAGACTAGGGGAAGAGACCCAGTACTTC
TRBJ2-3 - TRBV7-2 TRBD2 CASSLGSSGGLRGDTQYF TGTGCCAGCAGCCTAGGGTCTAGCGGGGGCCTCCGAGGAGATACGCAGTATTTT
TRBJ2-6 - TRBV6-2/TRBV6-3 - CASSCSIYGDLSGANVLTF TGTGCCAGCAGTTGCTCGATATATGGGGACCTCTCTGGGGCCAACGTCCTGACTTTC
TRBJ2-3 few TRBV12-3/TRBV12-4 - CASKFVSGAPHTDTQYF TGTGCCAGCAAGTTTGTGTCGGGGGCACCCCACACAGATACGCAGTATTTT
TRBJ1-6 - TRBV7-3 - CASSLSRRFDNSPLHF TGTGCCAGCAGCTTATCACGCCGATTTGACAATTCACCCCTCCACTTT
TRBJ2-1 few TRBV20-1 - CSAARNEQFF TGCAGTGCCGCGCGGAATGAGCAGTTCTTC
TRBJ2-5 - TRBV25-1 - CASSPARETQYF TGTGCCAGCAGTCCGGCTAGAGAGACCCAGTACTTC
TRBJ2-5 - TRBV9 - CASSAVSELQETQYF TGTGCCAGCAGCGCAGTATCAGAATTACAAGAGACCCAGTACTTC
TRBJ2-1 - TRBV30 - CAWRENEQFF TGTGCCTGGAGAGAAAATGAGCAGTTCTTC
TRBJ2-1 - TRBV10-3 - CAISDGNNEQFF TGTGCCATCAGTGACGGAAACAATGAGCAGTTCTTC
TRBJ2-7 - TRBV7-9 - CASSLRLPNSYEQYF TGTGCCAGCAGCTTAAGGCTACCCAATTCCTACGAGCAGTACTTC
TRBJ1-6 - TRBV5-1 - CASTTGTSSYNSPLHF TGCGCCAGCACCACAGGGACGAGCTCCTATAATTCACCCCTCCACTTT
TRBJ1-2 - TRBV5-1 - CASSTEKGGYTF TGCGCCAGCAGCACCGAGAAGGGTGGCTACACCTTC
TRBJ2-7 - TRBV5-1 TRBD1 CASDPGQGYEQYF TGCGCCAGCGATCCGGGACAGGGTTACGAGCAGTACTTC
TRBJ2-7 - TRBV2 - CASEGSEQYF TGTGCCAGCGAGGGTAGCGAGCAGTACTTC
TRBJ2-7 - TRBV4-1 - CASSQGQIHLYEQYF TGCGCCAGCAGCCAGGGGCAGATACACCTCTACGAGCAGTACTTC